These 20 T cell receptor beta chains were sequenced from one sample in a study of siplizumab effects on memory and regulatory T cells. Assay used: immunoSEQ multiplex PCR; TCRdb lists only in-frame clones, some missing. The sample holds 100,000 or so clones; over 90% are singletons and the top ten take around 1.5%. Sample: non-Treg CD4+ T cells sorted from blood. These receptors were taken from a human donor in good health.

This chain links TRBV28 with TRBJ1-2; D unclear. The V and J ends lost 8 bases and 0 bases respectively, with 4 bases between them. This CDR3 has 11 amino acids. In germline, CDR1 is MDHEN, CDR2 SYDVKM. The CDR3 is CASHANYGYTF. CDR3 DNA sequence: TGTGCCAGCCATGCTAACTATGGCTACACCTTC.

The chain recombines TRBV11-1 with TRBJ1-5; D unclear. Germline assignment: CDR1 SGHAT and CDR2 FQDESV (reference sequence). V lost 8 bases, J lost 1 base, and 12 bases lay in between. The CDR3 has 14 residues. The CDR3 DNA reads TGTGCCAGCGGCCGCCCGGGCAGCAATCAGCCCCAGCATTTT. This encodes CASGRPGSNQPQHF.

The V gene is TRBV30, the J gene TRBJ2-7; D is uncertain. Germline CDR1 and CDR2: GTSNPN and SVGIG (reference sequence). V lost 3 bases and J 4 bases, leaving 7 bases between the germline ends. The CDR3 extends over 11 amino acids. This CDR3 is CAWSGPYEQYF. The DNA of the CDR3 is TGTGCCTGGAGCGGGCCATACGAGCAGTACTTC. Drawing the rest from reference TRBV30 and TRBJ2-7, the complete variable domain is SQTIHQWPATLVQPVGSPLSLECTVEGTSNPNLYWYRQAAGRGLQLLFYSVGIGQISSEVPQNLSASRPQDRQFILSSKKLLLSDSGFYLCAWSGPYEQYFGPGTRLTVT.

The genes are TRBV29-1 and TRBJ2-2, with D perhaps given as TRBD1 or TRBD2 (6 bases each). The germline CDR1 and CDR2 sequences are SQVTM and ANQGSEA. V gave up 3 bases and J gave up 6 bases, with 11 bases separating them. The CDR3 sequence is 13 residues long. CDR3 sequence (DNA): TGCAGCGTTGATAGGGGGGCTTCCGGGGAGCTGTTTTTT. Translating gives CSVDRGASGELFF.

Comment on this clone: This sample also contains other DNA sequences that code for the same CDR3. This rearrangement joins TRBV18 to TRBJ1-5; D is undetermined. The germline V gene has CDR1 KGHSH and CDR2 LQKENI. This CDR3 contains 13 residues. V was cut by 4 bases and J by 4 bases, with 8 bases left in between. The CDR3 bases are TGTGCCAGCTCACTAGACTGGAATCAGCCCCAGCATTTT. Its protein product is CASSLDWNQPQHF.

This chain uses TRBV5-5 with TRBJ1-5; 9 bases align to TRBD1. V lost 5 bases and J lost 5; bases outside the gene matches: 8. This CDR3 is 15 amino acids long. CDR1 SGHKS and CDR2 YYEKEE come from the germline V gene (reference sequence). The CDR3: CASRTGGQGHQPQHF. The CDR3 DNA reads as TGTGCCAGCAGGACCGGGGGACAGGGCCATCAGCCCCAGCATTTT.

The V call is TRBV6-1, the J call TRBJ1-2; the D is unclear. The CDR3 has 14 amino acids. The V and J ends lost 2 bases and 4 bases respectively, with 11 bases between them. Germline V lookup: CDR1 MNHNS, CDR2 SASEGT. CDR3 protein: CASSESSTAYGYTF. In DNA form, the CDR3 reads TGTGCCAGCAGTGAAAGCTCGACCGCCTATGGCTACACCTTC.

V usage is TRBV5-1 and J usage is TRBJ1-2; 9 nucleotides agree with TRBD1. Per germline, CDR1 SGHRS and CDR2 YFSETQ. The V gene end was trimmed by 0 bases and the J gene end by 7 bases; junction bases not matched to a gene: 7. The CDR3 loop spans 15 amino acids. The CDR3 reads CASSLDPQGAGGYTF. Here the CDR3 DNA reads TGCGCCAGCAGCTTGGATCCACAGGGGGCGGGTGGCTACACCTTC.

The chain uses TRBV6-4 and TRBJ2-6, with 10 bases matching TRBD1. V shed 5 bases, J shed 2 bases, and the junction held 6 bases outside the gene matches. Germline values: CDR1 MRHNA, CDR2 SNTAGT. The CDR3 spans 17 residues. CDR3 bases: TGTGCCAGCAGTAGGACAGGGGGGGATCCTGGGGCCAACGTCCTGACTTTC. The encoded protein is CASSRTGGDPGANVLTF.

This sequence joins TRBV28 and TRBJ2-7, with 9 bases fitting TRBD1. Per germline, CDR1 MDHEN and CDR2 SYDVKM. This CDR3 has 17 residues. Trimming removed 5 bases from V and 0 bases from J; junction bases left unmatched: 11. The CDR3 is CASSQIGQGRSSYEQYF. Written as DNA, the CDR3 is TGTGCCAGCAGTCAAATCGGACAGGGGCGTAGCTCCTACGAGCAGTACTTC.

The rearrangement links TRBV18 to TRBJ2-5; D uncertain. Germline CDR1 reads KGHSH; CDR2 reads LQKENI. Trimming shortened V by 1 base and J by 0 bases, and 3 bases separated the two germline ends. The CDR3 has 13 amino acids. The CDR3 sequence: CASSPRYQETQYF. The CDR3 nucleotides read TGTGCCAGCTCACCACGATACCAAGAGACCCAGTACTTC.

This chain links TRBV7-3 with TRBJ2-1, with D unclear. The CDR3 is made up of 15 amino acids. The V end lost 1 base, the J end lost 6 bases, and 13 bases lay between the germline ends. Germline V gives CDR1 SGHTA, CDR2 FQGTGA. The CDR3 coding sequence is TGTGCCAGCAGCTTAATAATAGGACGCATCAATGAGCAGTTCTTC. This encodes CASSLIIGRINEQFF.

In the case of this clone: The junction departs from germline at one end; a sequencing error may be responsible. The V and J genes are TRBV6-6 and TRBJ1-2, with 8 bases identical to TRBD1. The CDR3 runs to 15 residues. Germline V lookup: CDR1 MNHNY, CDR2 SVGAGI (reference sequence). The CDR3 here is CASSSIYRGDYDYTF. CDR3 coding DNA: TGTGCCAGCAGTTCGATCTACAGGGGGGACTATGACTACACCTTC.

The chain uses TRBV9 and TRBJ2-5; possibly TRBD1 or TRBD2 for D (5 bases each). The germline V and J ends were trimmed by 1 base and 1 base, with 11 bases remaining between them. The CDR3 sequence is 15 residues long. CDR1 and CDR2 (germline): SGDLS, YYNGEE. The CDR3 nucleotides are TGTGCCAGCAGCGTACGGTCGGGGCTCCAAGAGACCCAGTACTTC. Translating it yields CASSVRSGLQETQYF.

This clone was recorded once. This chain connects TRBV7-9 to TRBJ2-7; TRBD1 might be the D (6 bases). Trimming removed 6 bases from V and 3 bases from J, with 18 bases in between. The CDR3 extends over 15 amino acids. Germline assignment: CDR1 SEHNR and CDR2 FQNEAQ (reference sequence). Written as DNA, the CDR3 is TGTGCCAGCAGTCTAACAGGGAGAGCCCGCTACGAGCAGTACTTC. Its protein product is CASSLTGRARYEQYF.

CDR3 sequence: CASSARDSGTGELFF. The CDR3 region has the DNA TGTGCCAGCTCAGCTCGCGACTCGGGGACCGGGGAGCTGTTTTTT. J is TRBJ2-2 and V is TRBV18, with a possible D match to TRBD2 (5 bases). The V end was cut by 5 bases, the J end by 5 bases, with 15 bases between. CDR1 and CDR2 (germline): KGHSH, LQKENI. CDR3 length: 15 residues.

This chain connects TRBV5-6 to TRBJ2-3, with D tentatively TRBD1 or TRBD2 (5 bases each). Germline V gene data show CDR1 as SGHDT and CDR2 as YYEEEE. The ends were cut back, 4 bases at V and 1 base at J, with 16 bases in the middle. CDR3 length: 16 residues. The CDR3 region has the DNA TGTGCCAGCAGCCAGGGCTTGCGGGTAGGCACAGATACGCAGTATTTT. It codes for CASSQGLRVGTDTQYF.

The J gene is TRBJ2-1, the V gene TRBV7-6; 11 bases match TRBD2. The germline V gene encodes CDR1 SGHVS and CDR2 FNYEAQ. V shed 5 bases, J shed 6 bases, and the junction held 9 bases outside the gene matches. The CDR3 totals 16 residues. The CDR3 reads CASSSRLAGGPNEQFF. The CDR3 region has the DNA TGTGCCAGCAGCAGTAGGTTAGCGGGAGGGCCCAATGAGCAGTTCTTC. The full variable domain, in which reference TRBV7-6 and TRBJ2-1 provide the parts outside the CDR3, is GAGVSQSPRYKVTKRGQDVALRCDPISGHVSLYWYRQALGQGPEFLTYFNYEAQQDKSGLPNDRFSAERPEGSISTLTIQRTEQRDSAMYRCASSSRLAGGPNEQFFGPGTRLTVL.

In its sample, this clone was seen once. V usage is TRBV6-5 and J usage is TRBJ1-2; 11 nucleotides match TRBD1. The germline gives CDR1 MNHEY, CDR2 SVGAGI. J gave up 3 bases and V 6 bases, and 6 bases lay outside the gene matches. CDR3 size: 15 residues. The DNA of the CDR3 is TGTGCCAGCAGGACACCGGGACAGGGGGACTATGGCTACACCTTC. This gives the protein CASRTPGQGDYGYTF.

The chain has TRBV5-4 and TRBJ2-7; D is undetermined. The CDR3 sequence is 15 residues long. The germline V and J ends were trimmed by 0 bases and 6 bases, with 16 bases remaining between them. Germline CDR1 SGHNT, CDR2 YYREEE (reference sequence). In DNA, the CDR3 is TGTGCCAGCAGCTTGGATCCTCCCTTTTGGTCCGAGCAGTACTTC. It translates to CASSLDPPFWSEQYF.